The clone carrying this TCR beta chain showed up just a few times. The antigen remains unidentified. The sample contains more than one DNA sequence encoding this CDR3. Reverse transcribing all isolated RNA meant expressed TCRB transcripts were sequenced. Some clones are missing from TCRdb's copy, which holds only in-frame ones; the method was immunoSEQ multiplex PCR. The sample includes some 350,000 clones, around an eighth of them seen just once. The CDR3 is 16 amino acids. Germline V gives CDR1 SGHRS, CDR2 YFSETQ. The ends lost 1 base at V and 2 bases at J; junction bases unmatched: 2. This record comes from a study of beta chain features in type 1 diabetes. Study-wide findings and caveats: Among all four CD4+ subsets, Type 1 diabetes patients had TCRB CDR3s that were moderately but significantly shorter.

By way of CD45RO/CCR7/CD25/CD127/CD95/CD27, the CD4+ regulatory, stem cell-like memory, central memory and naive cells were sorted. The sequence came from a woman between 18 and 29 years old with type 1 diabetes. Sequences were obtained from naive CD4+ T cells from blood. The V call is TRBV5-1, the J call TRBJ2-2; 10 bases fit TRBD2. This CDR3 is CASSLRTSGNTGELFF. CDR3 bases: TGCGCCAGCAGCTTGAGGACTAGCGGAAACACCGGGGAGCTGTTTTTT.